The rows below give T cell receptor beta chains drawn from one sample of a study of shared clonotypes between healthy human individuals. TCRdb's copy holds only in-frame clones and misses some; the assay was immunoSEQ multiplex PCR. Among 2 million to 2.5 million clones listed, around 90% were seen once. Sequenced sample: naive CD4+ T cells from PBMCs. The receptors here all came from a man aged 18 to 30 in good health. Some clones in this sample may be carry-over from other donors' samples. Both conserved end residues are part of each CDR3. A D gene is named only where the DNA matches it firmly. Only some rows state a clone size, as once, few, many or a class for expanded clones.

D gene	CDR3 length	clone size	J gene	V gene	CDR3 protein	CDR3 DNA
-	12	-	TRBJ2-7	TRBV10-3	CAMIAASYEQYF	TGTGCCATGATAGCGGCATCCTACGAGCAGTACTTC
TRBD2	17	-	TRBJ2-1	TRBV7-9	CASSFGTSGSVENEQFF	TGTGCCAGCAGCTTTGGGACTAGCGGGAGCGTAGAAAATGAGCAGTTCTTC
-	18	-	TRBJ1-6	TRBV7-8	CASSPAGRQLKSNSPLHF	TGTGCCAGCAGCCCCGCTGGGAGGCAGCTAAAATCTAATTCACCCCTCCACTTT
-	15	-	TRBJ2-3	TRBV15	CATSLRDGSTDTQYF	TGTGCCACCAGCCTAAGGGACGGTAGCACAGATACGCAGTATTTT
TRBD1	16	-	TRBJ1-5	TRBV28	CASSPWTGGVDQPQHF	TGTGCCAGCAGTCCCTGGACAGGCGGCGTCGATCAGCCCCAGCATTTT
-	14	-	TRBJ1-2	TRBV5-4	CASSEGVRNYGYTF	TGTGCCAGCTCTGAGGGGGTAAGAAATTATGGCTACACCTTC
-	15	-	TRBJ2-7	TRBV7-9	CASSQTGDLSYEQYF	TGTGCCAGCAGCCAGACAGGTGACCTCTCCTACGAGCAGTACTTC
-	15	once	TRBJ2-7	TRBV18	CASSETTGGVNEQYF	TGTGCCAGCTCAGAGACTACGGGGGGCGTCAACGAGCAGTACTTC
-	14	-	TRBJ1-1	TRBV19	CASSPYLGGAEAFF	TGTGCCAGTAGCCCATACCTTGGGGGCGCTGAAGCTTTCTTT
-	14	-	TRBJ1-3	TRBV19	CASRPRFSGNTIYF	TGTGCCAGTAGGCCCCGATTCTCTGGAAACACCATATATTTT
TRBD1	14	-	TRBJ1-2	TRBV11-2	CASSLVGQGRGYTF	TGTGCCAGCAGCTTAGTTGGACAGGGTCGAGGCTACACCTTC
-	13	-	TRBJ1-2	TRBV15	CATSPRSNYGYTF	TGTGCCACCAGCCCCCGGAGTAACTATGGCTACACCTTC
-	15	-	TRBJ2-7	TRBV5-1	CASSFLTGSSYEQYF	TGCGCCAGCAGCTTTTTAACAGGGAGCTCCTACGAGCAGTACTTC
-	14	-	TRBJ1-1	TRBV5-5	CASSPPGQNTEAFF	TGTGCCAGCAGCCCACCCGGACAGAACACTGAAGCTTTCTTT
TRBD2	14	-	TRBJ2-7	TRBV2	CASNGLAGTHEQYF	TGTGCCAGCAACGGACTAGCGGGGACCCACGAGCAGTACTTC
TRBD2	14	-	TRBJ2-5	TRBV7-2	CASSVSSGQETQYF	TGTGCCAGCAGTGTCTCTAGCGGCCAAGAGACCCAGTACTTC
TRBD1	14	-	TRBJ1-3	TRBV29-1	CSVKQGGGGNTIYF	TGCAGCGTAAAACAGGGGGGAGGTGGAAACACCATATATTTT
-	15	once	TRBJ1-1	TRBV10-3	CATNPGGGLSTEAFF	TGTGCCACCAACCCGGGTGGGGGATTGAGTACTGAAGCTTTCTTT
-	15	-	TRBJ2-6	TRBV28	CATRGSDSGANVLTF	TGTGCCACCCGGGGCTCGGACTCTGGGGCCAACGTCCTGACTTTC
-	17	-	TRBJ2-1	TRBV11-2	CASSLDPFGGDSGEQFF	TGTGCCAGCAGCTTAGACCCGTTCGGGGGCGATTCGGGTGAGCAGTTCTTC